This TCR beta chain was sequenced during a study of T-cell reconstitution after alpha-beta-depleted transplantation in children. Study observations and caveats: Certain patients had high TCRbeta diversity at day 60, and it came from recipient T cells and thymic progenitors that survived. Once a year had passed after transplant, T-cell counts and diversity came mostly from newly produced T cells. Several hundred expanded graft clones reportedly gave rise to the alpha-beta T cells present about two months after transplant.

Germline V gene lookup returns CDR1 SGHTA and CDR2 FQGTGA. CDR3 length equals 15 residues. In this sample, this clonotype turned up a few times. Its matching antigen is unknown. One end of the junction varies from germline; a read error may be responsible. The TCRbeta library was prepared with unique molecular identifiers. TCRdb analysed the PCR reads with MiXCR anew, one entry per CDR3 protein. Of 500,000 to 750,000 distinct CDR3 sequences listed, 13% are singletons. The TCR was taken from a male patient aged 5 to 17 who had a stem cell transplant for acute myeloid leukemia, so the T cells may come from the graft donor. Sequences were derived from PBMCs, mostly from graft donor cells, sampled 360 days after TCRalphabeta/CD19-depleted stem cell transplant. This sequence joins TRBV7-3 and TRBJ2-1; TRBD2 agrees at 13 bases. CDR3 nucleotide sequence: TGTGCCAGCAGCGTAACTAGCGGGAGGGCAAATGAGCAGTTCTTC. Protein product: CASSVTSGRANEQFF.